The clone carrying this TCR beta chain was seen a handful of times. What it binds is not known. Produced via immunoSEQ multiplex PCR; TCRdb's table is partial and in-frame only. The sample shows about 48,000 clones, about 89% of them seen only once. Pooled samples include second doses given at about 4 or 12 weeks. The data were taken from a study of T cell responses to AZD1222 COVID-19 vaccine. Study-level findings and limits: Along spike, vaccine-associated CD4 TCRs were found throughout, with dominance at 160-218 and 743-854. Only a handful of people who got AZD1222 tested seropositive at baseline.

Specimen: peripheral blood, collected 28 days after the second AZD1222 dose. The clonotype originates from an adult who received the AZD1222 COVID-19 vaccine.

The CDR3 is CASTYRGLGETQYF. For the CDR3, the DNA is TGTGCCAGCACCTATAGGGGGCTGGGAGAGACCCAGTACTTC. The J gene is TRBJ2-5, the V gene TRBV5-5; TRBD1 aligns across 7 bases. Germline loops: CDR1 SGHKS, CDR2 YYEKEE (reference sequence). The CDR3 runs 14 residues. V trimming: 6 bases; J trimming: 4 bases; junction bases outside the gene matches: 9.